The text below deals with one T cell receptor beta chain. Antigen specificity is unknown. The study ran its PCR with 60 Vbeta and 13 Jbeta primers. TCRdb's table, derived via immunoSEQ multiplex PCR, lists solely in-frame clones and lacks some. This table has 110,000 to 150,000 clones, about 85% appearing once. The source of the sample is a study of cytomegalovirus exposure and HLA in healthy donors. On the study more broadly: An earlier analysis found fewer than 120 million unique TCR beta sequences from 150 million to 200 million T cells.

General study results and limits: For TCR beta chains, V- and J-gene trimming was later linked to a missense DCLRE1C variant.

The ends were cut back, 1 base at V and 4 bases at J, with 16 bases in the middle. The CDR3 is made up of 15 amino acids. CDR1 GTSNPN and CDR2 SVGIG come from the germline V gene (reference sequence). This TCR came from a boy aged 2 to 10 in good health and CMV-seronegative. Sequenced sample: PBMCs. The V call is TRBV30, the J call TRBJ1-2; D not certain. CDR3 in amino acids: CAWSEGRSEIYGYTF. In DNA, the CDR3 is TGTGCCTGGAGTGAAGGGAGAAGTGAGATCTATGGCTACACCTTC.